This T cell receptor (beta chain) originates from a study of T cells in women clearing cervical HPV infection. Study overall: Cases: HPV16-related CIN3 or worse on histology, a couple of invasive cancers. Study observations and caveats: Cases carried less TRBV6-7 than controls: approximately 0.1% versus 0.16%. Timing of associations relative to infection is unclear; T-cell subsets were not isolated.

About this clone: Its target is unknown. Read sequence stops 3 residues before the CDR3 end, and the germline J gene provides the missing end.

TCRdb's copy holds only in-frame clones and misses some; the assay was immunoSEQ multiplex PCR. This sample's table reports tens of thousands of clones. CDR1 is SGHNT, CDR2 YYREEE, per germline (reference sequence). The CDR3 has 14 residues. With 0 bases removed from V and 2 bases from J, the gap between germline ends came to 9 bases. The chain carries TRBV5-4 and TRBJ2-7; tentatively, D is TRBD1 (5 bases). The receptor was isolated from a woman aged 18-69 years with a cervical HPV16 infection that either progressed to CIN3+ or cleared (not recorded which). The sequencing input was blood buffy coat. The covered CDR3 bases are TGTGCCAGCAGCTTGGATCAGGGTCCCTACGAG. Protein product: CASSLDQGPYE. In full, the CDR3 is CASSLDQGPYEQYF.